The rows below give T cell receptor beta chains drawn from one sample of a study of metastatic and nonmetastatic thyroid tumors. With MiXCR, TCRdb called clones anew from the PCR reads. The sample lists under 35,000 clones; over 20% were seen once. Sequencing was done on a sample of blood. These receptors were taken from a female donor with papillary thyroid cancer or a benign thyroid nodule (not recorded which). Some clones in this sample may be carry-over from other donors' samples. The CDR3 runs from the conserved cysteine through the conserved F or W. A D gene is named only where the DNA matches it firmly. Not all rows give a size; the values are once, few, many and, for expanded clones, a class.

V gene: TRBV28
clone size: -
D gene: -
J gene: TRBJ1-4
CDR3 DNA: TGTGCCAGCAGTTTATATGGGGAAACTAATGAAAAACTGTTTTTT
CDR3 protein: CASSLYGETNEKLFF

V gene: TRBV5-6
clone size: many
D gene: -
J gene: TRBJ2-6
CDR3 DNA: TGTGCCAGCAGCTTGGACTCTGGGGCCAACGTCCTGACTTTC
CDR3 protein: CASSLDSGANVLTF

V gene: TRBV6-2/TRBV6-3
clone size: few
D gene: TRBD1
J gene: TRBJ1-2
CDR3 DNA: TGTGCCAGCAGCCTCCAGAGGACAGGCCTCAAGGGTGGCTACACATTC
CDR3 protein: CASSLQRTGLKGGYTF

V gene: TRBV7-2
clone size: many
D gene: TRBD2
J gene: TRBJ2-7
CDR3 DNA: TGTGCCAGCAGCCCGACTAGCGGGAGGGCTGACGAGCAGTACTTC
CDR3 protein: CASSPTSGRADEQYF

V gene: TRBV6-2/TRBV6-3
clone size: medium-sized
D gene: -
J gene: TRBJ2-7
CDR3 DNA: TGTGCCAGCAGTTATCCACACGAGCAGTACTTC
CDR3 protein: CASSYPHEQYF

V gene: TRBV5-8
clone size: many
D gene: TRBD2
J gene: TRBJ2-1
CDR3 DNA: TGTGCCAGCACCCCCCTGGGGGGGGAACGATACAATGAGCAGTTCTTC
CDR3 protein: CASTPLGGERYNEQFF

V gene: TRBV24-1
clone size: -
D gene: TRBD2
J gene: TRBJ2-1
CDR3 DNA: TGTGCCACCAGTTATTTGGGACTAGCGGACTTCAATGAGCAGTTCTTC
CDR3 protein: CATSYLGLADFNEQFF

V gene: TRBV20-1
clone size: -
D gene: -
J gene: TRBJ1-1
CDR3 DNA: TGCAGTGCTATGAAAACTCCAGAAGCTTTCTTT
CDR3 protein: CSAMKTPEAFF

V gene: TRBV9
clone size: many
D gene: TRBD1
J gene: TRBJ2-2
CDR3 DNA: TGTGCCAGCAGCGTAGGACAGGGGGTGGCCGGGGAGCTGTTTTTT
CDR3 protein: CASSVGQGVAGELFF

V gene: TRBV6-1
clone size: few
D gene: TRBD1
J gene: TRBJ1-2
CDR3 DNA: TGTGCCAGCAGCCCAGGGGGCTCGGACTGCTACACCTTC
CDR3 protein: CASSPGGSDCYTF

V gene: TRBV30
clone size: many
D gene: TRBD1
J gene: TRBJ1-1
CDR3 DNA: TGTGCCTGGCAGCAGGGGGGGGACACTGAAGCTTTCTTT
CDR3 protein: CAWQQGGDTEAFF

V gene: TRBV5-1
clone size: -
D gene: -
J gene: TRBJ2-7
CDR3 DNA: TGCGCCAGCAGCGCTACGGGGTACGAGCAGTACTTC
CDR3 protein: CASSATGYEQYF

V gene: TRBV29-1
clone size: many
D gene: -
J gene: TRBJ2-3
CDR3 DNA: TGCAGCGCTTCACAGGGTTTCACAGATACGCAGTATTTT
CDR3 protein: CSASQGFTDTQYF

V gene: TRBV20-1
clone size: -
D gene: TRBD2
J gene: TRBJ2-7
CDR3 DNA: TGCAGTGCTACCGGGACTAGCGGGGTTAGGTACGAGCAGTACTTC
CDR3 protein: CSATGTSGVRYEQYF

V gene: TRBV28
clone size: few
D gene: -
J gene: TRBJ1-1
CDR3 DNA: TGTGCCAGCAGTTATTTACCACCCCTGAACACTGAAGCTTTCTTT
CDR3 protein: CASSYLPPLNTEAFF

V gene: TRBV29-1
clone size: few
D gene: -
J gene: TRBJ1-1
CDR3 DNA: TGCAGAGTTGGAGAACAGGGCCTCCCTGAAGCTTTCTTT
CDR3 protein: CRVGEQGLPEAFF

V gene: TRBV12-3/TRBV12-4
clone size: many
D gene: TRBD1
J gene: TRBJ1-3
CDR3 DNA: TGTGCCAGCAGTTCCGACGGCCAGGGGGCTAAGGGAAACACCATATATTTT
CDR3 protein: CASSSDGQGAKGNTIYF

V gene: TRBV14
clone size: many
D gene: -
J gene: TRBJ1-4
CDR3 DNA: TGTGCCAGCAGCCAAAGATGGACCGGATTCCCTAATGAAAAACTGTTTTTT
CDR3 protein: CASSQRWTGFPNEKLFF

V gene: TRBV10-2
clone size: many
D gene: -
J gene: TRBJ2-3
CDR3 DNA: -
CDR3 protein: CASSESLGTGTDTQYF

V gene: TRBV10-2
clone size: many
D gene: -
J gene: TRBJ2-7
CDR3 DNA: TGCGCCAGCAGTCAGGGTAGATCCTACGAGCAGTACTTC
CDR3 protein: CASSQGRSYEQYF

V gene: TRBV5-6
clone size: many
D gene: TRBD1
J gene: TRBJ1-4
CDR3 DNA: TGTGCCAGCAGCTTGGCGGGACAGGGGGCAGGAGGTAATGAAAAACTGTTTTTT
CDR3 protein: CASSLAGQGAGGNEKLFF

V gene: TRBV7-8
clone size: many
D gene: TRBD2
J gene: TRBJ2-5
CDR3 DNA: TGTGCCAGCAGCTTAGTGGTCCTCTCGGCGGGAGTTGGGGAGACCCAGTACTTC
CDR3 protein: CASSLVVLSAGVGETQYF